This is a list of T cell receptor beta chains from one sample in a study of T cell responses to AZD1222 COVID-19 vaccine. TCRdb's table, derived via immunoSEQ multiplex PCR, lists solely in-frame clones and lacks some. This sample has around 56,000 clones, with more than 80% found just once. The material sequenced was peripheral blood, taken 28 days after the second AZD1222 dose. These receptor sequences come from an adult who received the AZD1222 COVID-19 vaccine. The CDR3 runs from the conserved cysteine through the conserved F or W. D genes are given only for firm matches. Where a row states a size, it is once, few, many or the class of an expanded clone; other rows omit it.

J | V | D | size | DNA | CDR3
TRBJ2-1 | TRBV18 | . | . | TGTGCCAGCTCACCACAAACAGGGACCTACAATGAGCAGTTCTTC | CASSPQTGTYNEQFF
TRBJ2-7 | TRBV5-6 | . | once | TGTGCCAGCAGCTTTGGCTATAGCGGTATCTCCTACGAGCAGTACTTC | CASSFGYSGISYEQYF
TRBJ2-7 | TRBV11-2 | TRBD2 | . | TGTGCCAGCAGCTTAACGACTAGCGGGACATACGAGCAGTACTTC | CASSLTTSGTYEQYF
TRBJ2-5 | TRBV3-1/TRBV3-2 | . | . | TGTGCCAGCAGCCGGGGGTTACAGGGAGAGACCCAGTACTTC | CASSRGLQGETQYF
TRBJ2-1 | TRBV6-1 | . | few | TGTGCCAGCAGGGAAGTCACCAGACTCAATGAGCAGTTCTTC | CASREVTRLNEQFF
TRBJ2-7 | TRBV13 | . | . | TGTGCCAGCAGCTCCAGAGACAGTTCCTTCTCCTACGAGCAGTACTTC | CASSSRDSSFSYEQYF
TRBJ2-7 | TRBV27 | TRBD2 | . | TGTGCCAGCAGTTCTTCAGCGGGAGGGACATACGAGCAGTACTTC | CASSSSAGGTYEQYF
TRBJ2-3 | TRBV5-1 | . | once | TGCGCCAGCAGCCCCGGGGACTTAACAGATACGCAGTATTTT | CASSPGDLTDTQYF
TRBJ1-1 | TRBV6-4 | TRBD1 | medium-sized | TGTGCCAGCAGTGATACAGGGGTACTGAACACTGAAGCTTTCTTT | CASSDTGVLNTEAFF
TRBJ1-1 | TRBV11-2 | . | . | TGTGCCAGCAGCTTTAGTGAGAACACTGAAGCTTTCTTT | CASSFSENTEAFF
TRBJ1-5 | TRBV11-2 | TRBD1 | . | TGTGCCAGCAGCTTAGGCCCAGGGGGCGAGGGGAAGCCCCAGCATTTT | CASSLGPGGEGKPQHF
TRBJ1-1 | TRBV6-5 | . | . | TGTGCCAGCAGTCCCCTAGGGCCACACACTGAAGCTTTCTTT | CASSPLGPHTEAFF
TRBJ2-7 | TRBV5-1 | . | . | TGCGCCAGCAGCTTGGCGCCAGGGGCGGAAGCCTACGAGCAGTACTTC | CASSLAPGAEAYEQYF
TRBJ1-4 | TRBV5-8 | . | . | TGTGCCAGCAGCTTAGGGAGGACTAATGAAAAACTGTTTTTT | CASSLGRTNEKLFF
TRBJ1-2 | TRBV4-1 | . | . | TGCGCCAGCAGCCAACCTCAGATGGGACCCCCCTATGGCTACACCTTC | CASSQPQMGPPYGYTF
TRBJ2-7 | TRBV4-2 | . | . | TGTGCCAGCAGCCAAGATCTGAACTCGGGAAGGGTCTACGAGCAGTACTTC | CASSQDLNSGRVYEQYF
TRBJ1-5 | TRBV19 | . | . | TGTGCCAGTGCGACAGGAGATAGCAATCAGCCCCAGCATTTT | CASATGDSNQPQHF
TRBJ2-3 | TRBV12-3/TRBV12-4 | . | once | TGTGCGAGCTCAGACAGGACAGATACGCAGTATTTT | CASSDRTDTQYF
TRBJ2-6 | TRBV15 | TRBD1 | few | TGTGCCACCAGCAGAGGGGACAGCTTCTCTGGGGCCAACGTCCTGACTTTC | CATSRGDSFSGANVLTF
TRBJ2-3 | TRBV4-3 | TRBD1 | . | TGCGCCAGCAGCCAGACCGCAGACAGGGGGCACAGGCAGTATTTT | CASSQTADRGHRQYF
TRBJ1-3 | TRBV2 | . | . | TGTGCCAGCAGTTTTACAGGGACTGGAAACACCATATATTTT | CASSFTGTGNTIYF
TRBJ2-1 | TRBV29-1 | . | once | TGCAGCCTCCGGGACTTACTCTACAATGAGCAGTTCTTC | CSLRDLLYNEQFF
TRBJ1-5 | TRBV6-2/TRBV6-3 | . | few | TGTGCCAGCAGTTTCCGAGAACCTCAAGACGGATGGATCATGCCCCAGCATTTT | CASSFREPQDGWIMPQHF
TRBJ2-7 | TRBV5-4 | . | . | TGTGCCAGCAGCTTAGGGGGCTACGAGCAGTACTTC | CASSLGGYEQYF
TRBJ2-5 | TRBV27 | . | . | TGTGCCAGCAGTTTATCGGCCGGTGGGGTGGAGACCCAGTACTTC | CASSLSAGGVETQYF